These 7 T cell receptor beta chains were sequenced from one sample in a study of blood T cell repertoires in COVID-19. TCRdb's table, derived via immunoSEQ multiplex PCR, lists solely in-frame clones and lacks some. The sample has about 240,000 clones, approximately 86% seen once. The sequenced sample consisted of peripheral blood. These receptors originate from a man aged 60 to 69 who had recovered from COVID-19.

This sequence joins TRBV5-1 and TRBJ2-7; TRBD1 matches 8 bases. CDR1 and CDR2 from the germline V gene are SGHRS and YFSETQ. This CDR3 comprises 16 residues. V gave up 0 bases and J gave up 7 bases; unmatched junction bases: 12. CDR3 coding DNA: TGCGCCAGCAGCTTGGACGGCGCAAACAGGGGGGAGGAGCAGTACTTC. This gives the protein CASSLDGANRGEEQYF.

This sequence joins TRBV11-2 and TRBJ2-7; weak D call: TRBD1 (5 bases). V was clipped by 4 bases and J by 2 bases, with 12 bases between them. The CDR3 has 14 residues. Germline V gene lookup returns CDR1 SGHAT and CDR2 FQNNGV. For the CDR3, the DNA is TGTGCCAGCAGCTCCTCAGGGTTTCCCTACGAGCAGTACTTC. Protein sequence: CASSSSGFPYEQYF. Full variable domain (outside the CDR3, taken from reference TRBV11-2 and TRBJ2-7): EAGVAQSPRYKIIEKRQSVAFWCNPISGHATLYWYQQILGQGPKLLIQFQNNGVVDDSQLPKDRFSAERLKGVDSTLKIQPAKLEDSAVYLCASSSSGFPYEQYFGPGTRLTVT.

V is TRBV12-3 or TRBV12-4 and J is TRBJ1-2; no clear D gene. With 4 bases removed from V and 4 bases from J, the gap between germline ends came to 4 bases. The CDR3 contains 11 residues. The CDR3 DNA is TGTGCCAGCAGTTCCCTCTATGGCTACACCTTC. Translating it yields CASSSLYGYTF.

The CDR3 is CSISGLAADTQYF. Written as DNA, the CDR3 is TGCAGCATTTCGGGACTAGCGGCAGATACGCAGTATTTT. J is TRBJ2-3 and V is TRBV29-1; 11 bases line up with TRBD2. CDR3 length: 13 residues. Germline CDR1 reads SQVTM; CDR2 reads ANQGSEA. V shed 8 bases and J 4 bases; nucleotides not matched to a gene: 5.

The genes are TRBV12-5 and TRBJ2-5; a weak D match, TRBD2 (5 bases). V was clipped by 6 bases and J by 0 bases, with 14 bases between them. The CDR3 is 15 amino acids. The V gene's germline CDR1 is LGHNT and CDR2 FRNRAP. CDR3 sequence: CASGTDGLYQETQYF. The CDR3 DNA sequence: TGTGCTAGTGGCACTGACGGACTGTACCAAGAGACCCAGTACTTC. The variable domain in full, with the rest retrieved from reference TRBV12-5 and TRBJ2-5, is DARVTQTPRHKVTEMGQEVTMRCQPILGHNTVFWYRQTMMQGLELLAYFRNRAPLDDSGMPKDRFSAEMPDATLATLKIQPSEPRDSAVYFCASGTDGLYQETQYFGPGTRLLVL.

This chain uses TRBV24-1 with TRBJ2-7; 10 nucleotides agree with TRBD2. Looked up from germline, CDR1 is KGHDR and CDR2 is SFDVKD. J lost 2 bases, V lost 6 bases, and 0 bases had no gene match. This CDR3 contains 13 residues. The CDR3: CATSSGGAYEQYF. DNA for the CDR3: TGTGCCACCAGTAGCGGGGGGGCCTACGAGCAGTACTTC.

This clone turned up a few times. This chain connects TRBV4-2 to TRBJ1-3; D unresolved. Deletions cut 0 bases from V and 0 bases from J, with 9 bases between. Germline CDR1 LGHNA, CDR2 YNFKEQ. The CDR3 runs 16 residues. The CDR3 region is CASSQDGGYSGNTIYF. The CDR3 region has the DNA TGTGCCAGCAGCCAAGACGGCGGATACTCTGGAAACACCATATATTTT.